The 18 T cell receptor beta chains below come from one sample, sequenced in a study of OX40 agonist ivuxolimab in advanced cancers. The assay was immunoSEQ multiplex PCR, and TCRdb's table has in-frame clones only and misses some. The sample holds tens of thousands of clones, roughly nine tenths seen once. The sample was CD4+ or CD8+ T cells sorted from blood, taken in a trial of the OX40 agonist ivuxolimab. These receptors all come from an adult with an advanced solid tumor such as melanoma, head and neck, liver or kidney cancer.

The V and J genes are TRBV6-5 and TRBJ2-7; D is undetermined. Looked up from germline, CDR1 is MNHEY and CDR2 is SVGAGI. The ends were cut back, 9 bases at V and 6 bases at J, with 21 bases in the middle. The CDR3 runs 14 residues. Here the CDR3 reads CASRPSDPVGEQYF. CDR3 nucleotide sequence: TGTGCCAGTCGTCCGTCGGACCCCGTCGGCGAGCAGTACTTC.

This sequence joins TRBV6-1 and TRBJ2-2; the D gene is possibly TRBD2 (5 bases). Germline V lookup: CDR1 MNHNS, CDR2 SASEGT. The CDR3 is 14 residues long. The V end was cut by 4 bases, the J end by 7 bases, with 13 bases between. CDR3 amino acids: CASSVEGGYGELFF. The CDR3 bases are TGTGCCAGCAGTGTAGAAGGAGGCTACGGGGAGCTGTTTTTT.

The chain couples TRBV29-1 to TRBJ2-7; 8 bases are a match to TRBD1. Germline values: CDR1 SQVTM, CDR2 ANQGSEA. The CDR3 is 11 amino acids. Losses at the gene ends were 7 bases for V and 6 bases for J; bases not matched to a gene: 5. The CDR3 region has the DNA TGCAGCGCCGGACAGGGTGGCGAGCAGTACTTC. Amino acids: CSAGQGGEQYF.

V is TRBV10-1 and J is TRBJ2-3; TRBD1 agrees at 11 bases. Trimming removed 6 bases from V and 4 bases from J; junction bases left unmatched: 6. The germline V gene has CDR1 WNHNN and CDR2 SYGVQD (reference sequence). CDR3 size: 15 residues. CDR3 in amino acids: CASSSGQGAADTQYF. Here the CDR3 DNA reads TGCGCCAGCAGCTCCGGACAGGGGGCCGCAGATACGCAGTATTTT.

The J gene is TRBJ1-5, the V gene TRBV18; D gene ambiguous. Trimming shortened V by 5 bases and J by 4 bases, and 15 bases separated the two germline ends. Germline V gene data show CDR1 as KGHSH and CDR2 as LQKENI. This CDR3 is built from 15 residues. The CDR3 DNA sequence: TGTGCCAGCTCAGCCAACGGGCCACCGAATCAGCCCCAGCATTTT. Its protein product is CASSANGPPNQPQHF.

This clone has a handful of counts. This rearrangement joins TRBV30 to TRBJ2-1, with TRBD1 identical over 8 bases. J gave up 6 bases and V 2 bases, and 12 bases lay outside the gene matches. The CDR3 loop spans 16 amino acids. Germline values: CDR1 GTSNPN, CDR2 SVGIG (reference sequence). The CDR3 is CAWSPAQGAPGNEQFF. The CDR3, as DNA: TGTGCCTGGAGTCCGGCGCAGGGGGCGCCAGGCAATGAGCAGTTCTTC.

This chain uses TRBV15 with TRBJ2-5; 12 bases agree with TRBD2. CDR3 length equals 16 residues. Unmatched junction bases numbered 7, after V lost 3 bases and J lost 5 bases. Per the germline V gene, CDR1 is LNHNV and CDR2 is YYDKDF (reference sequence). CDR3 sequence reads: CATSRTGLAGTETQYF. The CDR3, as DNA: TGTGCCACCAGCAGGACTGGACTAGCGGGGACGGAGACCCAGTACTTC.

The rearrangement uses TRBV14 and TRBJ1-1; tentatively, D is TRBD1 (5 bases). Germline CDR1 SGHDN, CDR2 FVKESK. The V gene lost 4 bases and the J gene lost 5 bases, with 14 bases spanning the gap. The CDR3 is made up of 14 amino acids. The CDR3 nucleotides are TGTGCCAGCAGCCTACAGGTAGCCGGTACTGAAGCTTTCTTT. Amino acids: CASSLQVAGTEAFF.

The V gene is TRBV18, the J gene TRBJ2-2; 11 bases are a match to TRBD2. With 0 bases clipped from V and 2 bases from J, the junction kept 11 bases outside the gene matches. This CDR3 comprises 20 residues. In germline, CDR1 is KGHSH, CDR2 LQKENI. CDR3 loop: CASSPPRLAGGPPNTGELFF. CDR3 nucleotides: TGTGCCAGCTCACCACCGCGGCTAGCGGGGGGCCCACCTAACACCGGGGAGCTGTTTTTT.

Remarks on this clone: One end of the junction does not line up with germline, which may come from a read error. CDR3 amino acids: CASAGQLQNF. The CDR3 nucleotides are TGTGCCAGCGCGGGTCAGCTGCAGAACTTC. This chain uses TRBV7-9 with TRBJ2-7, with D perhaps TRBD2 (5 bases). The CDR3 consists of 10 residues. The germline gives CDR1 SEHNR, CDR2 FQNEAQ (reference sequence).

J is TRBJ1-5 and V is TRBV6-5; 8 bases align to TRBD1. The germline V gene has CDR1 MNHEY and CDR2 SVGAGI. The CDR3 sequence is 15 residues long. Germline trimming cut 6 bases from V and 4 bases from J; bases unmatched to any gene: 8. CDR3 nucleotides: TGTGCCAGCAGGCCCACTACAGGGGGAAATCAGCCCCAGCATTTT. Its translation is CASRPTTGGNQPQHF.

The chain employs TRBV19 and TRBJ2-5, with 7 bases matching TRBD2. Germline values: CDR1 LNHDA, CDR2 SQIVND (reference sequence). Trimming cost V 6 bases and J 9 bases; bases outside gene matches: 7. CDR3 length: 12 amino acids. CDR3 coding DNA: TGTGCCAGTAGACCCGAACGGGGGGCCCAGTACTTC. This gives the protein CASRPERGAQYF.

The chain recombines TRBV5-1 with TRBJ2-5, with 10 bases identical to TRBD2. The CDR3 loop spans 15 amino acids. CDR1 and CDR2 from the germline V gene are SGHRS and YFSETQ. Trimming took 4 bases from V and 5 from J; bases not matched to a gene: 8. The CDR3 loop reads CASSNIAGGGETQYF. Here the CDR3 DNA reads TGCGCCAGCAGCAATATAGCGGGGGGCGGGGAGACCCAGTACTTC.

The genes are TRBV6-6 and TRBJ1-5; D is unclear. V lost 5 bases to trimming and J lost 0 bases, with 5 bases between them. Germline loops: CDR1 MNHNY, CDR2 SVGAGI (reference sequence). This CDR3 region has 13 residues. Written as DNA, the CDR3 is TGTGCCAGCAGTGGATATAGCAATCAGCCCCAGCATTTT. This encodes CASSGYSNQPQHF.

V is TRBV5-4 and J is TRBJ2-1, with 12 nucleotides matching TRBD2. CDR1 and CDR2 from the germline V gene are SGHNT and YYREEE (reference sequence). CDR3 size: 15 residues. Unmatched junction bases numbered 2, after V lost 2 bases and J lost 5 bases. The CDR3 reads CASSFTSGGHNEQFF. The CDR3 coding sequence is TGTGCCAGCAGCTTTACTAGCGGGGGGCACAATGAGCAGTTCTTC.

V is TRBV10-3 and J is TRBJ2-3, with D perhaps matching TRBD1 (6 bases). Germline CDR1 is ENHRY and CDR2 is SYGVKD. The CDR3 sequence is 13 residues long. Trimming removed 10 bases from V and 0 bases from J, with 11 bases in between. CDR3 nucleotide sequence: TGTGCCACAGGGGACCATAGCACAGATACGCAGTATTTT. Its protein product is CATGDHSTDTQYF.

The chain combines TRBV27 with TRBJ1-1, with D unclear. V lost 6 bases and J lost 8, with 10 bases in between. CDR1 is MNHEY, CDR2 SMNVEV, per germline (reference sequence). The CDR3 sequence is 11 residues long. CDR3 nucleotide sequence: TGTGCCAGCAGCCGATATGGGGAAGCTTTCTTT. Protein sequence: CASSRYGEAFF.

The CDR3 loop reads CASSWGLGADTQYF. The CDR3 nucleotides are TGCGCCAGCAGCTGGGGTTTGGGTGCAGATACGCAGTATTTT. J is TRBJ2-3 and V is TRBV5-1; no firm D call. The CDR3 covers 14 residues. V lost 3 bases and J 4 bases, leaving 12 bases between the germline ends. Germline V CDR1 and CDR2: SGHRS, YFSETQ. Complete variable domain (other parts from reference TRBV5-1 and TRBJ2-3): KAGVTQTPRYLIKTRGQQVTLSCSPISGHRSVSWYQQTPGQGLQFLFEYFSETQRNKGNFPGRFSGRQFSNSRSEMNVSTLELGDSALYLCASSWGLGADTQYFGPGTRLTVL.